These 16 T cell receptor beta chains were all obtained from the same sample, sequenced in a study of regulatory T cells in long-lasting Graves disease. Sequencing libraries for TCR beta were prepared with iRepertoire HTBI primers and Arm-PCR of CDR3 regions. TCRdb reanalysed the multiplex PCR reads using MiXCR and keeps one entry per CDR3 protein. The table shows roughly 350,000 distinct CDR3 sequences, with around 15% occurring only once. The time point was: newly diagnosed GD, antithyroid drugs for less than 3 months. The TCR library was prepared using RNA isolated from PBMCs. The same data also went into a second study, on T cells in Graves' hyperthyroidism and ophthalmopathy.

The source was peripheral blood mononuclear cells (PBMCs), collected at new diagnosis, from a patient treated with antithyroid drugs. The origin of the receptors is a woman between 18 and 30 years old with Graves disease.

In its sample, this clonotype was seen many times. V usage is TRBV12-3 or TRBV12-4 and J usage is TRBJ2-7, with D uncertain. CDR3 length equals 15 residues. The germline V and J ends were trimmed by 3 bases and 7 bases, with 19 bases remaining between them. CDR3 nucleotide sequence: TGTGCCAGCAGTTTGTCGCCGCGCTGGCGAGGAGAGCAGTACTTC. Its protein product is CASSLSPRWRGEQYF.

This clonotype has just a few counts. V usage is TRBV6-1 and J usage is TRBJ1-5; D not resolved. From germline, CDR1 is MNHNS and CDR2 SASEGT. V dropped 7 bases and J dropped 6 bases, with 13 bases sitting between them. This CDR3 region has 13 residues. This CDR3 is CASNHGLSQPQHF. For the CDR3, the DNA is TGTGCCAGCAATCACGGACTCAGTCAGCCCCAGCATTTT.

Details on this clonotype: This probably arose from a read error, given a far larger clone one base away. The genes are TRBV2 and TRBJ2-3, with D perhaps matching TRBD2 (6 bases). In germline, CDR1 is SNHLY, CDR2 FYNNEI. This CDR3 is 16 amino acids long. Trimming took off 6 bases at V and 4 bases at J, with 20 bases between the two ends. CDR3 in amino acids: CASSPAERETADTQYF. The CDR3 nucleotides are TGTGCCAGCAGCCCGGCGGAACGGGAGACCGCAGATACGCAGTATTTT.

In the case of this clonotype: A much larger clone lies a single base off, so this may be a read error. This chain joins TRBV3-1 and TRBJ2-3; D call uncertain. The germline gives CDR1 LGHDT, CDR2 YNNKEL (reference sequence). The CDR3 runs 11 residues. The CDR3 bases are TGTGCCAGCAGCCAGTTTTACGAGCTGTACTTC. Translated: CASSQFYELYF.

This clonotype showed up many times. The chain recombines TRBV12-3 or TRBV12-4 with TRBJ2-1; D is possibly TRBD1 (6 bases). The CDR3 runs 15 residues. Trimming took 4 bases from V and 0 from J, leaving 10 bases between them. CDR3 nucleotide sequence: TGTGCCAGCAGTTCCACAGGGAGCTCCTACAATGAGCAGTTCTTC. It translates to CASSSTGSSYNEQFF.

There are many counts of this clonotype. V and J are TRBV5-4 and TRBJ2-5; unclear D gene. The CDR3 runs to 15 residues. CDR1 and CDR2 from the germline V gene are SGHNT and YYREEE (reference sequence). V dropped 0 bases and J dropped 5 bases, with 14 bases sitting between them. This chain's CDR3 is CASSLEGSRGETQYF. CDR3 in DNA: TGTGCCAGCAGCTTGGAGGGAAGCCGTGGTGAGACCCAGTACTTC.

This clonotype showed up many times. This chain joins TRBV3-1 and TRBJ2-5, with 7 bases that match TRBD2. This CDR3 is 14 amino acids long. V lost 4 bases and J lost 5; bases outside the gene matches: 7. Per germline, CDR1 LGHDT and CDR2 YNNKEL (reference sequence). The CDR3 DNA follows: TGTGCCAGCAGCCCTACTAGCGCCCTGGAGACCCAGTACTTC. As protein: CASSPTSALETQYF.

At least ten counts were recorded for this clonotype. This chain uses TRBV27 with TRBJ2-1; 9 positions agree with TRBD2. CDR3 length equals 14 residues. Trimming cost V 5 bases and J 6 bases; bases outside gene matches: 5. The V gene's germline CDR1 is MNHEY and CDR2 SMNVEV (reference sequence). Written as DNA, the CDR3 is TGTGCCAGCAGTCTCGGGACTAGCCTCAATGAGCAGTTCTTC. It encodes CASSLGTSLNEQFF.

This clonotype was picked up a small number of times. In DNA, the CDR3 is TGCAGCGTTGACAGGGGTGAGGGCTACACCTTC. This sequence encodes CSVDRGEGYTF. The chain is built from TRBV29-1 and TRBJ1-2; D is perhaps TRBD1 (6 bases). In germline, CDR1 is SQVTM, CDR2 ANQGSEA. The CDR3 contains 11 residues. V was clipped by 3 bases and J by 8 bases, with 10 bases between them.

Only a few counts were recorded for this clonotype. V gene TRBV6-4 combines with J gene TRBJ2-5; 10 nucleotides agree with TRBD2. V lost 3 bases, J lost 1 base, and 2 bases stayed unmatched. This CDR3 region has 15 residues. The germline V gene has CDR1 MRHNA and CDR2 SNTAGT. The CDR3, as DNA: TGTGCCAGCAGTGAATCTAGCGGGAGCCAAGAGACCCAGTACTTC. As protein: CASSESSGSQETQYF.

This chain links TRBV20-1 with TRBJ1-2; 9 bases match TRBD1. From germline, CDR1 is DFQATT and CDR2 SNEGSKA (reference sequence). Losses at the gene ends were 1 base for V and 5 bases for J; bases not matched to a gene: 5. The CDR3 runs to 14 residues. Written as DNA, the CDR3 is TGCAGTGCTAGAGCCCCGGACAGGGGTTATGGCTACACCTTC. Amino acid sequence: CSARAPDRGYGYTF.

This clonotype was recorded at least ten times. In DNA, the CDR3 is TGCGCCAGCAGCCCTGACCAATGGGACAGTGAAGAGCAGTACTTC. This codes for CASSPDQWDSEEQYF. The chain uses TRBV5-1 and TRBJ2-7; 7 bases are a match to TRBD1. This CDR3 is built from 15 residues. Germline-derived CDR1 and CDR2 are SGHRS and YFSETQ. The V segment lost 4 bases and the J segment 7 bases; nucleotides outside the gene matches: 14.

The V call is TRBV3-1, the J call TRBJ2-5, with 13 bases matching TRBD2. Per the germline V gene, CDR1 is LGHDT and CDR2 is YNNKEL (reference sequence). V shed 4 bases, J shed 9 bases, and the junction held 8 bases outside the gene matches. There are 15 residues in the CDR3. CDR3 bases: TGTGCCAGCAGCCGCAGGACTAGCGGGGGTGAGGCCCAGTACTTC. This gives the protein CASSRRTSGGEAQYF.

This clonotype was observed a few times. The chain carries TRBV6-4 and TRBJ1-1; no clear D. This CDR3 has 15 residues. Germline lookup yields CDR1 MRHNA and CDR2 SNTAGT. V dropped 6 bases and J dropped 0 bases, with 14 bases sitting between them. The CDR3 DNA reads TGTGCCAGCAGGCCTCAGAGTACTATGAACACTGAAGCTTTCTTT. This codes for CASRPQSTMNTEAFF.

This rearrangement joins TRBV28 to TRBJ1-6; 9 bases map to TRBD1. This CDR3 region has 15 residues. V shed 6 bases, J shed 5 bases, and the junction held 5 bases outside the gene matches. The germline gives CDR1 MDHEN, CDR2 SYDVKM. The CDR3 sequence: CASSAGQGNNSPLHF. The CDR3 coding sequence is TGTGCCAGCAGCGCGGGACAGGGTAATAATTCACCCCTCCACTTT.

This clonotype was counted ten times or more. V is TRBV7-9 and J is TRBJ1-1; the match to TRBD1 covers 7 bases. The V gene's germline CDR1 is SEHNR and CDR2 FQNEAQ (reference sequence). J gave up 10 bases and V 1 base, and 6 bases lay outside the gene matches. The CDR3 spans 13 residues. The CDR3 bases are TGTGCCAGCAGCTTAGAGGGGGCCAGGGGAGCTTTCTTT. Translation: CASSLEGARGAFF.